These T cell receptor beta chains were read from a single sample in a study of T cells in Graves' hyperthyroidism and ophthalmopathy. TCRdb re-called the multiplex PCR reads with MiXCR, one entry per CDR3 protein. This table has 700,000 or so distinct CDR3 sequences, approximately 16% appearing once. Sequences were obtained from blood. Receptors originate from a man younger than 35 with Graves' hyperthyroidism. CDR3s include the opening cysteine and the closing phenylalanine or tryptophan. A D gene is named only where the DNA matches it firmly. The size field is filled for only some rows; it gives once, few, many or a size class.

v_gene	abundance	d_gene	j_gene	CDR3aa	CDR3nt
TRBV7-2	many	.	TRBJ1-2	CASTPGISYGYTF	TGTGCCAGCACCCCTGGGATTTCCTATGGCTACACCTTC
TRBV25-1	few	TRBD1	TRBJ2-3	CASTQGFTDTQYF	TGTGCCAGCACACAGGGGTTCACAGATACGCAGTATTTT
TRBV5-5	.	TRBD2	TRBJ2-3	CASSVGLAGSADTQYF	TGTGCCAGCAGCGTCGGACTAGCGGGATCTGCGGATACGCAGTATTTT
TRBV5-1	few	TRBD2	TRBJ2-1	CASSLELAGSSYNEQFF	TGCGCCAGCAGCTTGGAACTAGCGGGAAGCTCCTACAATGAGCAGTTCTTC
TRBV13	.	TRBD2	TRBJ2-1	CASSLAGLALNEQFF	TGTGCCAGCAGCCTTGCGGGACTAGCATTGAATGAGCAGTTCTTC
TRBV6-9	.	.	TRBJ2-7	CASSYGTHYEQYF	TGTGCCAGCAGTTACGGGACTCATTACGAGCAGTACTTC
TRBV11-1	many	TRBD2	TRBJ2-3	CASSFGTRTSDTQYF	TGTGCCAGCAGCTTCGGGACTAGGACCTCAGATACGCAGTATTTT
TRBV7-9	.	.	TRBJ2-1	CASSYLRDEQFF	TGTGCCAGCAGCTACCTTCGGGACGAGCAGTTCTTC
TRBV7-9	many	TRBD1	TRBJ2-2	CASSEHRGEGSGELFF	TGTGCCAGCAGCGAGCACAGGGGAGAAGGGTCCGGGGAGCTGTTTTTT
TRBV20-1	many	TRBD2	TRBJ2-1	CSVAAGVSYNEQFF	TGCAGTGTCGCAGCGGGAGTAAGCTACAATGAGCAGTTCTTC
TRBV7-9	many	TRBD2	TRBJ2-3	CASSSTVGTSGSTDTQYF	TGTGCCAGCAGCTCGACGGTGGGGACTAGCGGGAGCACAGATACGCAGTATTTT
TRBV19	medium-sized	.	TRBJ1-5	CASSLTEGVYQPQHF	TGTGCCAGTAGTCTCACCGAGGGAGTCTATCAGCCCCAGCATTTT
TRBV28	few	.	TRBJ2-7	CASEGVDWEQYF	TGTGCCAGTGAGGGGGTGGATTGGGAGCAGTACTTC
TRBV28	few	.	TRBJ2-5	CASSSPQVTAAYF	TGTGCCAGCAGTTCTCCCCAGGTAACCGCGGCGTACTTC
TRBV2	many	.	TRBJ1-5	CASSKSQYQPQHF	TGTGCCAGCAGCAAAAGTCAATATCAGCCCCAGCATTTT
TRBV11-1	few	.	TRBJ1-1	CASSLGGVTRAFF	TGTGCCAGCAGCTTAGGAGGGGTGACGAGAGCTTTCTTT
TRBV7-9	few	.	TRBJ1-2	CASSPVRQEVDYTF	TGTGCCAGCAGCCCCGTTCGACAAGAAGTGGACTACACCTTC
TRBV18	.	.	TRBJ2-1	CASSHGPDNEQFF	TGTGCCAGCTCACACGGGCCTGACAATGAGCAGTTCTTC
TRBV7-2	.	TRBD1	TRBJ1-1	CASSLYNTGVMNTEAFF	TGTGCCAGCAGCTTATACAATACAGGGGTTATGAACACTGAAGCTTTCTTT
TRBV28	.	.	TRBJ1-3	CASNRGYSGNTIYF	TGTGCCAGCAATCGGGGGTACTCTGGAAACACCATATATTTT
TRBV2	many	.	TRBJ2-2	CASRSTGHTGELFF	TGTGCCAGCAGGTCGACAGGACACACCGGGGAGCTGTTTTTT
TRBV6-2/TRBV6-3	.	.	TRBJ2-2	CATLPWRPLNTGELFF	TGTGCCACCTTACCTTGGAGGCCACTTAACACCGGGGAGCTGTTTTTT
TRBV2	.	.	TRBJ1-2	CASSEAPRAYGYTF	TGTGCCAGCAGTGAAGCCCCGCGGGCCTATGGCTACACCTTC
TRBV2	few	.	TRBJ2-2	CASSGGAYSGELFF	TGTGCCAGCAGCGGCGGGGCCTATTCCGGGGAGCTGTTTTTT
TRBV12-3/TRBV12-4	few	.	TRBJ2-2	CASSWGFPTSFGNGELFF	TGTGCCAGCAGCTGGGGGTTTCCAACTAGCTTTGGAAACGGGGAGCTGTTTTTT
TRBV12-3/TRBV12-4	many	.	TRBJ2-3	CASTLQERPDTQYF	TGTGCCAGCACTCTTCAGGAGCGCCCAGATACGCAGTATTTT
TRBV3-1	few	.	TRBJ1-1	CASSQRGRGETEAFF	TGTGCCAGCAGCCAGAGGGGGAGGGGGGAAACTGAAGCTTTCTTT
TRBV10-3	many	.	TRBJ2-5	CAISVEDSLETQYF	TGTGCCATCAGTGTTGAGGATAGCTTAGAGACCCAGTACTTC
TRBV28	many	.	TRBJ2-4	CASSRVSGSANIQYF	TGTGCCAGCAGTCGTGTGTCGGGGTCGGCAAACATTCAGTACTTC
TRBV11-3	few	.	TRBJ2-1	CASSSGENYNEQFF	TGTGCCAGCAGCTCGGGGGAGAACTACAATGAGCAGTTCTTC
TRBV20-1	many	TRBD2	TRBJ2-3	CSALAGDTQYF	TGCAGTGCCTTAGCGGGAGATACGCAGTATTTT
TRBV6-1	few	TRBD1	TRBJ1-5	CASSEGRDRRYSNQPQHF	TGTGCCAGCAGTGAAGGTCGGGACAGGCGATATAGCAATCAGCCCCAGCATTTT
TRBV2	many	.	TRBJ1-1	CASSPPGGGAFF	TGTGCCAGCAGTCCACCCGGGGGGGGAGCTTTCTTT
TRBV5-1	many	.	TRBJ2-3	CASSLDGTDTQYF	TGCGCCAGCAGCTTGGACGGCACAGATACGCAGTATTTT
TRBV19	.	TRBD1	TRBJ1-1	CASGTGRENTEAFF	TGTGCCAGTGGGACAGGGCGAGAGAACACTGAAGCTTTCTTT
TRBV6-1	many	.	TRBJ2-3	CASSLDRRAGTDTQYF	TGTGCCAGCAGTTTGGACCGGAGGGCCGGCACAGATACGCAGTATTTT
TRBV25-1	.	.	TRBJ2-7	CASSEWGYEQYF	TGTGCCAGCAGTGAATGGGGCTACGAGCAGTACTTC
TRBV2	many	.	TRBJ2-3	CASSRDLTDTQYF	TGTGCCAGCAGTAGGGACCTCACAGATACGCAGTATTTT
TRBV11-2	few	TRBD2	TRBJ2-7	CASSFGTSGFSYEQYF	TGTGCCAGCAGCTTTGGGACTAGCGGGTTTAGTTACGAGCAGTACTTC
TRBV7-9	.	.	TRBJ1-5	CASSLAGREPQHF	TGTGCCAGCAGCTTAGCAGGGCGGGAGCCCCAGCATTTT
TRBV5-8	few	.	TRBJ2-2	CASSLLDDGTGEPFF	TGTGCCAGCAGCCTCCTTGATGACGGGACCGGGGAGCCGTTTTTT
TRBV28	.	.	TRBJ2-1	CASSLSGAWQFF	TGTGCCAGCAGTTTATCGGGGGCCTGGCAGTTCTTC
TRBV12-3/TRBV12-4	many	.	TRBJ1-5	CASSSAPKPQHF	TGTGCCAGCAGTTCGGCCCCAAAGCCCCAGCATTTT
TRBV5-1	.	.	TRBJ2-2	CASCRTANTGELFF	TGCGCCAGCTGCAGGACAGCGAACACCGGGGAGCTGTTTTTT
TRBV5-4	.	.	TRBJ2-7	CASSPPHGHPNSYEQYF	TGTGCCAGCAGCCCCCCTCACGGACACCCGAACTCCTACGAGCAGTACTTC
TRBV2	many	TRBD2	TRBJ2-3	CASSESGSHADTQYF	TGTGCCAGCAGTGAAAGCGGGAGTCACGCAGATACGCAGTATTTT
TRBV27	few	.	TRBJ2-1	CASSLYGDNEQFF	TGTGCCAGCAGTTTATACGGAGACAATGAGCAGTTCTTC
TRBV6-1	few	.	TRBJ2-1	CATHPGSSSYNEQFF	TGTGCCACCCATCCGGGGTCAAGCTCCTACAATGAGCAGTTCTTC